This T cell receptor (beta chain) was found in a study of Ad26.COV2.S vaccination and SARS-CoV-2 variants. CDR1 and CDR2 from the germline V gene are SNHLY and FYNNEI. This CDR3 has 14 residues. With 5 bases clipped from V and 8 bases from J, the junction kept 6 bases outside the gene matches. Treatment given: 15 to 20 received Ad26.COV2.S at low or high dose, single or two shots; a few received placebo; per-sample allocation not given. Sampling occurred on day 63 after the first vaccine or placebo injection. Repertoires were generated with immunoSEQ multiplex PCR, while TCRdb's copy carries only in-frame clones and drops some. Of about 480,000 clones listed, roughly 85% were seen once; the top ten hold roughly 13%.

The origin of this receptor is a person between 18 and 65 years old who received the Ad26.COV2.S COVID-19 vaccine or a placebo. V and J are TRBV2 and TRBJ2-1, with 10 nucleotides matching TRBD2. This specimen was peripheral blood, taken in a trial of Ad26.COV2.S vaccine versus placebo. The CDR3 is CASSLAGVLDEQFF. The CDR3 bases are TGTGCCAGCAGTCTAGCGGGAGTCTTGGATGAGCAGTTCTTC.